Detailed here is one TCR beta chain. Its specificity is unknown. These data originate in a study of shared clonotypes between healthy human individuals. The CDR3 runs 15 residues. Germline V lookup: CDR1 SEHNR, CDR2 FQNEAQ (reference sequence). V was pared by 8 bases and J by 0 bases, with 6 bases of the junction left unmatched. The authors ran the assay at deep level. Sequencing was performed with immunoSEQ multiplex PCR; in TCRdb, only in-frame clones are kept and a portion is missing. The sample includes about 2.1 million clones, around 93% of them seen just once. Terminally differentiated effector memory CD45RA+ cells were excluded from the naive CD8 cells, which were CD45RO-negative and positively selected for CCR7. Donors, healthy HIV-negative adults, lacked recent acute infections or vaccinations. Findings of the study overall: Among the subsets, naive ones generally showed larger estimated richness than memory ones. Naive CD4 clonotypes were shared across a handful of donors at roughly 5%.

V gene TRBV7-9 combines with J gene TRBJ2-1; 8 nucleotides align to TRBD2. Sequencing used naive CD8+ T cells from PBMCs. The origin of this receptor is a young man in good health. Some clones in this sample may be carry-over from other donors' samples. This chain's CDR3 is CASQREGPSYNEQFF. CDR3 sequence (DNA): TGTGCCAGCCAACGGGAGGGCCCCTCCTACAATGAGCAGTTCTTC.